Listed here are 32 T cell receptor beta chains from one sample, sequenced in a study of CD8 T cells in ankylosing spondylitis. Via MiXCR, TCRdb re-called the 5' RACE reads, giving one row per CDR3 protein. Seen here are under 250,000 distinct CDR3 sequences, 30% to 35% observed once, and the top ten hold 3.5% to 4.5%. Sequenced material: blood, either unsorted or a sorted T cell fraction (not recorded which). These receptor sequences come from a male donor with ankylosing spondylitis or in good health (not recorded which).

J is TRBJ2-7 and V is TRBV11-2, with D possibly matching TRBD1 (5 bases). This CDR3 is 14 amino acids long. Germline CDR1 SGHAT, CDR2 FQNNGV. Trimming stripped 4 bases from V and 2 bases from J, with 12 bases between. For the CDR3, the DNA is TGTGCCAGCAGCTCCCTGACAGATACCTACGAGCAGTACTTC. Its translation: CASSSLTDTYEQYF.

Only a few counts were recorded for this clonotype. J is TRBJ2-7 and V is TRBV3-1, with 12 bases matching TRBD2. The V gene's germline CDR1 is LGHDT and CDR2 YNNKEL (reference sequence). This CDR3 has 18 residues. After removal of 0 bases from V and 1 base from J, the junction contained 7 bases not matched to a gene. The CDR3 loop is CASSQDLPSGGASYEQYF. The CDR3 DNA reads TGTGCCAGCAGCCAAGATCTGCCTAGCGGGGGGGCGTCCTACGAGCAGTACTTC.

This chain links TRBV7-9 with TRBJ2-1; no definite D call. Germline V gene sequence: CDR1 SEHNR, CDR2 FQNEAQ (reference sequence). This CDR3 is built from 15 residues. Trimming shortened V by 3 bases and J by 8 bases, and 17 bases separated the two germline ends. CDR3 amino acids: CASSLLGKPADEQFF. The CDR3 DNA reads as TGTGCCAGCAGCTTGCTTGGAAAGCCGGCGGATGAGCAGTTCTTC.

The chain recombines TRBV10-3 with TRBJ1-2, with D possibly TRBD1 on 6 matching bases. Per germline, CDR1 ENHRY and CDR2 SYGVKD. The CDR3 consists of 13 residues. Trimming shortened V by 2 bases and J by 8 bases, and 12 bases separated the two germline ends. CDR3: CAISEKGDDGYTF. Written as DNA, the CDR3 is TGTGCCATCAGTGAGAAGGGGGATGACGGCTACACCTTC.

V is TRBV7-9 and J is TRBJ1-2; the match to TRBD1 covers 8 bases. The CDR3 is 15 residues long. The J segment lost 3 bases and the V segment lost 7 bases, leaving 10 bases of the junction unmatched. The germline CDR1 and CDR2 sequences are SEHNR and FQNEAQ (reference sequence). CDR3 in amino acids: CASNDGDRTYYGYTF. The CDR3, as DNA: TGTGCCAGCAACGATGGGGACAGGACCTACTATGGCTACACCTTC.

CDR3 amino acids: CSSPTPQIGTQYF. The CDR3 DNA reads as TGCAGTTCCCCAACCCCCCAAATCGGGACCCAGTACTTC. The chain links TRBV20-1 to TRBJ2-5, with no clear D. There are 13 residues in the CDR3. The V end lost 8 bases, the J end lost 7 bases, and 20 bases lay between the germline ends. Germline V CDR1 and CDR2: DFQATT, SNEGSKA (reference sequence).

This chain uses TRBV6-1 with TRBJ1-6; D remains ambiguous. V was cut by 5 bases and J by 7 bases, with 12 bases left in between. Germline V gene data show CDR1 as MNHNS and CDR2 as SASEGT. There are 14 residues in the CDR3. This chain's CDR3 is CASSPRRENSPLHF. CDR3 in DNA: TGTGCCAGCAGTCCGCGGCGGGAAAATTCACCCCTCCACTTT.

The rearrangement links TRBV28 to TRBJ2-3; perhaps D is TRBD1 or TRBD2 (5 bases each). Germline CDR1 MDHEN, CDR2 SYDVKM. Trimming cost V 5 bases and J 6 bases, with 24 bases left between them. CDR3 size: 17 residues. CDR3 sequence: CASSRPSGTADGDTQYF. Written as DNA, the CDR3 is TGTGCCAGCAGTCGCCCCTCCGGGACCGCTGACGGTGATACGCAGTATTTT.

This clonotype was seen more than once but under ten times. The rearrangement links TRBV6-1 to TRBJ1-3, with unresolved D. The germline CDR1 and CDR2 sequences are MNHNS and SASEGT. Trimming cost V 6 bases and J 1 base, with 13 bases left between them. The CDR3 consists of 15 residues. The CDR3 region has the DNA TGTGCCAGCAGCATGCGGTTTTTGTCTGGAAACACCATATATTTT. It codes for CASSMRFLSGNTIYF.

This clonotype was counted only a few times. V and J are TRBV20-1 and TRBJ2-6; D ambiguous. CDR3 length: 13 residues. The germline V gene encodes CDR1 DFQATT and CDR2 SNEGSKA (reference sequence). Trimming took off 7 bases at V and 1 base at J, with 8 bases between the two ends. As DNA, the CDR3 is TGCAGTGGTCAGAAGTCTGGGGCCAACGTCCTGACTTTC. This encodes CSGQKSGANVLTF.

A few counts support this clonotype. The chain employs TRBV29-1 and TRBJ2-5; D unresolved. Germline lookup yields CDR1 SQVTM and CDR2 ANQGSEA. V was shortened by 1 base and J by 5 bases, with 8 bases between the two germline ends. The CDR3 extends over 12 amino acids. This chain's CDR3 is CSVEVGVETQYF. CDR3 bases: TGCAGCGTTGAAGTTGGGGTTGAGACCCAGTACTTC.

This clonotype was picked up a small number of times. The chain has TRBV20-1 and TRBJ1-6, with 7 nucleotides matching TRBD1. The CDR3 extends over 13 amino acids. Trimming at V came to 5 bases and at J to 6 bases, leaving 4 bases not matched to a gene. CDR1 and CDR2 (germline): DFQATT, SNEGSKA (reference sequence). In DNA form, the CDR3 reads TGCAGTGCTCTCGGGACAGCTAATTCACCCCTCCACTTT. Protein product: CSALGTANSPLHF.

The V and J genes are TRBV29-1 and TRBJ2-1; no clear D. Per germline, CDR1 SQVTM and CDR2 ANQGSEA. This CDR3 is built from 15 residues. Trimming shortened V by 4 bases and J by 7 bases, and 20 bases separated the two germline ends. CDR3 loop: CSVVFYSTAGNEQFF. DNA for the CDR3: TGCAGCGTTGTATTTTACTCTACTGCTGGGAATGAGCAGTTCTTC.

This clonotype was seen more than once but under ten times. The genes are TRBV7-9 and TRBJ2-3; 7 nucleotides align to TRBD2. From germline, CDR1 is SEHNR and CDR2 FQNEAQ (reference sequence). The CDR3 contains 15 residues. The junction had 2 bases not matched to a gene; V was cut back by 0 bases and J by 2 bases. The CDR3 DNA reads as TGTGCCAGCAGCTTAGCAGGGACTACCACAGATACGCAGTATTTT. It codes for CASSLAGTTTDTQYF.

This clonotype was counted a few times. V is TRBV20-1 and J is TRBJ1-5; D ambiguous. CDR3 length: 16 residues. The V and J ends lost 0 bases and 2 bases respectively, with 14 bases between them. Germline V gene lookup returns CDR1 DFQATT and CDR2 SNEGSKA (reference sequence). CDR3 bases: TGCAGTGCTAGAGATTGGAACTCGTCGGGCAATCAGCCCCAGCATTTT. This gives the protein CSARDWNSSGNQPQHF.

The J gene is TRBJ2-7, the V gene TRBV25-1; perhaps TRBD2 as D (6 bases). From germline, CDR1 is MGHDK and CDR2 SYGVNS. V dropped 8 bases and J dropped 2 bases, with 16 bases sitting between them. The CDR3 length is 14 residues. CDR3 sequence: CASGSWEAAYEQYF. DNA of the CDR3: TGTGCCAGCGGCAGCTGGGAGGCTGCCTACGAGCAGTACTTC.

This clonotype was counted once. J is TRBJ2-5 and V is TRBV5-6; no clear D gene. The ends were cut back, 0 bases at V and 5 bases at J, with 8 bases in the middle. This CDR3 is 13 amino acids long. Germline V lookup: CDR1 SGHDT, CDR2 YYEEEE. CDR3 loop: CASSLVPRETQYF. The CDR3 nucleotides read TGTGCCAGCAGCTTGGTGCCCCGGGAGACCCAGTACTTC. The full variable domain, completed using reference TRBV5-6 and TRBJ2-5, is DAGVTQSPTHLIKTRGQQVTLRCSPKSGHDTVSWYQQALGQGPQFIFQYYEEEERQRGNFPDRFSGHQFPNYSSELNVNALLLGDSALYLCASSLVPRETQYFGPGTRLLVL.

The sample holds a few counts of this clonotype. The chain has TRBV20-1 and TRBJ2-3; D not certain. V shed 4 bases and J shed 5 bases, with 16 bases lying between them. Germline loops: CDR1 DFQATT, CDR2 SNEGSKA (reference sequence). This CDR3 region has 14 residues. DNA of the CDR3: TGCAGTGCTAATTCTGCCCTAGTCCTAGATACGCAGTATTTT. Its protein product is CSANSALVLDTQYF.

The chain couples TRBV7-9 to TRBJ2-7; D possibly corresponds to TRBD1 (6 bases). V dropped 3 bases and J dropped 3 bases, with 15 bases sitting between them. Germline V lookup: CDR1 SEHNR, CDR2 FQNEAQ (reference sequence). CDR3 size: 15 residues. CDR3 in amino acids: CASSFDRSSYYEQYF. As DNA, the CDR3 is TGTGCCAGCAGCTTTGACAGGTCCTCCTACTACGAGCAGTACTTC.

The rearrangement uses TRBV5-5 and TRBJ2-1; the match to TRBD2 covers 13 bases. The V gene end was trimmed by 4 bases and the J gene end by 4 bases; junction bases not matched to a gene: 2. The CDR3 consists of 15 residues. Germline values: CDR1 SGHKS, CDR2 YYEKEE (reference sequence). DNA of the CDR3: TGTGCCAGCAGCATACTAGCGGGGGGGTACAATGAGCAGTTCTTC. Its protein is CASSILAGGYNEQFF.

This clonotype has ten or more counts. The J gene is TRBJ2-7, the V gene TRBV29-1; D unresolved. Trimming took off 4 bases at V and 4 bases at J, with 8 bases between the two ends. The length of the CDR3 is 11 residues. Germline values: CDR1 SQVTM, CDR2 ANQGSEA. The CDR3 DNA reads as TGCAGCGTTGTACAGCTATACGAGCAGTACTTC. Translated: CSVVQLYEQYF.

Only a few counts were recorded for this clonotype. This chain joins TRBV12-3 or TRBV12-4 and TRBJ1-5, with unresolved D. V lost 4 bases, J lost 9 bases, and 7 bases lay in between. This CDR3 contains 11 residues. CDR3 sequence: CASSSPGPQHF. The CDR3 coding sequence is TGTGCCAGCAGTTCCCCCGGGCCCCAGCATTTT.

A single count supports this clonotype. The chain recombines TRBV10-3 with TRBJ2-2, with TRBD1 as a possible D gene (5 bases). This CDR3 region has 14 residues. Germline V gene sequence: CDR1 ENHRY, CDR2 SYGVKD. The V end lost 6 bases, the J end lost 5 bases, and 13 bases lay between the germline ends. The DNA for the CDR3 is TGTGCCATCAGCCAGGGCGGATTGACCGGGGAGCTGTTTTTT. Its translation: CAISQGGLTGELFF.

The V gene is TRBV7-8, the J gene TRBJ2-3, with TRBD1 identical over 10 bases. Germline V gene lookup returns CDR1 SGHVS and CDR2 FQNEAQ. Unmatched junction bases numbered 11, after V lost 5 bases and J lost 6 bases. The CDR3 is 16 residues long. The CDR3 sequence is CASSPDRGTRGDTQYF. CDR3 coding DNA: TGTGCCAGCAGCCCGGACAGGGGGACACGGGGGGATACGCAGTATTTT.

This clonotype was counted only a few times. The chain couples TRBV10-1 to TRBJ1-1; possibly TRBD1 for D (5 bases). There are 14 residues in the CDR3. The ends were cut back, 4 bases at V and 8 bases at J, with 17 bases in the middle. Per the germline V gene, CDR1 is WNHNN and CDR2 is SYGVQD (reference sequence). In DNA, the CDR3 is TGCGCCAGCAGTGGAGGGGAGGGGAATTTGGAAGCTTTCTTT. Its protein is CASSGGEGNLEAFF.

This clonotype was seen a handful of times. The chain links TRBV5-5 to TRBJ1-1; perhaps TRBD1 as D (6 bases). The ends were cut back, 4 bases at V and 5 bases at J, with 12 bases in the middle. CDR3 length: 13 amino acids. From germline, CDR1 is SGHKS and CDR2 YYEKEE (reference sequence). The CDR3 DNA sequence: TGTGCCAGCAGCCGAGGGGGGATGACTGAAGCTTTCTTT. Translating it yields CASSRGGMTEAFF.

The CDR3 reads CTERWPHACEQYF. The CDR3 coding sequence is TGCACCGAACGATGGCCCCACGCGTGTGAGCAGTACTTC. The V and J genes are TRBV20-1 and TRBJ2-7; no reliable D call. The germline CDR1 and CDR2 sequences are DFQATT and SNEGSKA (reference sequence). The CDR3 is 13 residues long.

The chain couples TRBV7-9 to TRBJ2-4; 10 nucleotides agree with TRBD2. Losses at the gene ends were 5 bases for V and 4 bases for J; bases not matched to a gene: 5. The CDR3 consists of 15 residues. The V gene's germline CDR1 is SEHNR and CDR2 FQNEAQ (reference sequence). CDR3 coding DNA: TGTGCCAGCAGCCTCCTAGCGGGGGAGAAAAACATTCAGTACTTC. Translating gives CASSLLAGEKNIQYF.

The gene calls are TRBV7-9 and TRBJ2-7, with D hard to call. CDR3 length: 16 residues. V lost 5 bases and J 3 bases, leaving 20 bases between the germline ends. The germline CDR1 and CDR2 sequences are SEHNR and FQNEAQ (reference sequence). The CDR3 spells CASSTPRGVLNYEQYF. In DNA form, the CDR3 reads TGTGCCAGCAGCACTCCCCGAGGAGTCCTGAACTACGAGCAGTACTTC.

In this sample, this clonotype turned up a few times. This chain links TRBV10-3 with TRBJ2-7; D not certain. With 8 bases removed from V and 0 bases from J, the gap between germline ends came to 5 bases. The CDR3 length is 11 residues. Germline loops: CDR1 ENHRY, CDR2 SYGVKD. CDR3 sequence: CAIGDSYEQYF. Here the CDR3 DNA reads TGTGCCATCGGGGACTCCTACGAGCAGTACTTC.

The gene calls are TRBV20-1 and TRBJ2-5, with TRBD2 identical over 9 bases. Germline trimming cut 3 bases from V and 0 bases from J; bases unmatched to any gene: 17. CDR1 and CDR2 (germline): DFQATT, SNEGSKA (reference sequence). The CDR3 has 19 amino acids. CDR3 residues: CSASHIRVAGVAYQETQYF. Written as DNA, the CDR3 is TGCAGTGCTAGCCACATCAGAGTAGCGGGGGTTGCGTACCAAGAGACCCAGTACTTC.

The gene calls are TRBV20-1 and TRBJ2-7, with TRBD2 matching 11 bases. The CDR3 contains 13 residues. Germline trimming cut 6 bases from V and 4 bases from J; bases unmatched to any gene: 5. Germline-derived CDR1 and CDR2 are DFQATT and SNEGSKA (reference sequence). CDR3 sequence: CSATTSGIYEQYF. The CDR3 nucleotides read TGCAGTGCCACGACTAGCGGGATTTACGAGCAGTACTTC.